This T cell receptor (beta chain) was sequenced in a study of memory CD4+ T cells and cytomegalovirus serostatus. Repertoires were generated with immunoSEQ multiplex PCR, while TCRdb's copy carries only in-frame clones and drops some. The sample lists 50,000 to 60,000 clones, around four fifths occurring once. The length of the CDR3 is 12 residues. Germline CDR1 reads SNHLY; CDR2 reads FYNNEI. The junction had 5 bases not matched to a gene; V was cut back by 8 bases and J by 5 bases. The sort gate was single viable CD3+CD4+CD8-CD45RO+ cells for memory CD4+ T cells. The source material was memory CD4+ T cells from blood. The origin of this receptor is an adult in good health and CMV-seropositive. The chain employs TRBV2 and TRBJ2-5; TRBD1 matches 7 bases. The CDR3 DNA is TGTGCCAGCGACAGGGTACAGGAGACCCAGTACTTC. Its protein product is CASDRVQETQYF.